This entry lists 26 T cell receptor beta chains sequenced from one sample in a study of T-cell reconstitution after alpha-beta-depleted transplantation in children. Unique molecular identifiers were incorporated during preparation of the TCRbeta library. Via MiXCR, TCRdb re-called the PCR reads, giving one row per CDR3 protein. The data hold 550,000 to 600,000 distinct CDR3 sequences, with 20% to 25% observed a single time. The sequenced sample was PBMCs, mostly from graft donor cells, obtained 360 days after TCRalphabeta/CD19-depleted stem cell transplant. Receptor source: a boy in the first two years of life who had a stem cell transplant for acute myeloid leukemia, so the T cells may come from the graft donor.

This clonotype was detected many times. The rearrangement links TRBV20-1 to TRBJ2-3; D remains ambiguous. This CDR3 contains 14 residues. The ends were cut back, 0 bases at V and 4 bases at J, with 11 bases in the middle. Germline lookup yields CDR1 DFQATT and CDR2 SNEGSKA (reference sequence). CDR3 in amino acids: CSARDSFRADTQYF. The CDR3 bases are TGCAGTGCTAGAGATAGCTTTAGGGCAGATACGCAGTATTTT.

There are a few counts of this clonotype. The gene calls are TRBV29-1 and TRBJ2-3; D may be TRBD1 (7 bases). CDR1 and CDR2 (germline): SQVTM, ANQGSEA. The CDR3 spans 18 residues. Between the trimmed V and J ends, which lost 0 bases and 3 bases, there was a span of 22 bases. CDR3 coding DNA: TGCAGCGTTGAAGATTTTCCCGGGCGGGACAGATTAACAGATACGCAGTATTTT. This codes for CSVEDFPGRDRLTDTQYF.

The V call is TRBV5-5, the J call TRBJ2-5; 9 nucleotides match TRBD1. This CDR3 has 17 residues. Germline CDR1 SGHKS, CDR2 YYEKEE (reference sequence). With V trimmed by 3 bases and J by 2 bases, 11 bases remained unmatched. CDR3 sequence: CASSSGRQTGGQETQYF. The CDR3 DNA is TGTGCCAGCAGCTCGGGTCGACAGACAGGGGGACAAGAGACCCAGTACTTC.

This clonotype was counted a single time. DNA of the CDR3: TGCGCCAGCAGACCAATCGGGAGCCCCTATGGCTACACCTTC. It translates to CASRPIGSPYGYTF. The chain combines TRBV5-1 with TRBJ1-2; unclear D gene. This CDR3 region has 14 residues. Germline CDR1 SGHRS, CDR2 YFSETQ. Trimming left V 5 bases short and J 4 bases short, with 15 bases between. Based on the CDR3 plus reference TRBV5-1 and TRBJ1-2, the full variable domain is KAGVTQTPRYLIKTRGQQVTLSCSPISGHRSVSWYQQTPGQGLQFLFEYFSETQRNKGNFPGRFSGRQFSNSRSEMNVSTLELGDSALYLCASRPIGSPYGYTFGSGTRLTVV.

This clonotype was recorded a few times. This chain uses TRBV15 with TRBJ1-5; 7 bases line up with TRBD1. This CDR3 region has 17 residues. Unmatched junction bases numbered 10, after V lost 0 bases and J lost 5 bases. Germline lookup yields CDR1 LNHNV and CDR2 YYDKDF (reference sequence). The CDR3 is CATSRDFVGTAYQPQHF. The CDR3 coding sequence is TGTGCCACCAGCAGAGATTTCGTAGGGACAGCATATCAGCCCCAGCATTTT.

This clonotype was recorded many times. The CDR3 sequence is CSAISGTANSPLHF. The CDR3 DNA reads TGCAGTGCTATATCCGGGACAGCCAATTCACCCCTCCACTTT. The rearrangement joins TRBV20-1 to TRBJ1-6; 7 bases agree with TRBD1. Germline V gene sequence: CDR1 DFQATT, CDR2 SNEGSKA (reference sequence). CDR3 length equals 14 residues. Germline trimming cut 4 bases from V and 7 bases from J; bases unmatched to any gene: 7.

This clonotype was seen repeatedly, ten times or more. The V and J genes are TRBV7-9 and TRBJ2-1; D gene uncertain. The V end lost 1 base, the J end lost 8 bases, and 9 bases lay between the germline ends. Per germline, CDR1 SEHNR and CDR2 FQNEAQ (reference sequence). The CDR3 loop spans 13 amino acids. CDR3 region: CASSLVTVDEQFF. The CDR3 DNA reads TGTGCCAGCAGCTTAGTCACAGTCGATGAGCAGTTCTTC.

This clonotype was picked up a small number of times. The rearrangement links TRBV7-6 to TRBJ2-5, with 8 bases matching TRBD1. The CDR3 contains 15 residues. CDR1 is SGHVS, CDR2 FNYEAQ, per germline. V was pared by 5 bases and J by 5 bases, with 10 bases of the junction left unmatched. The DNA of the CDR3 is TGTGCCAGCAGCCCTCGGACAGGGAAGAGGGAGACCCAGTACTTC. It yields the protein CASSPRTGKRETQYF.

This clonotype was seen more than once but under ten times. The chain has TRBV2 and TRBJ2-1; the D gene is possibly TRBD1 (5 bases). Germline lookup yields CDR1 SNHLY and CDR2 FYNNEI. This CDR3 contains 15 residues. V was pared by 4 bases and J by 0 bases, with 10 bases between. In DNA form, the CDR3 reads TGTGCCAGCAGTGTCAGGGTTGGCTCCTACAATGAGCAGTTCTTC. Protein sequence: CASSVRVGSYNEQFF. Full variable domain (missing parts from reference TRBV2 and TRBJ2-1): EPEVTQTPSHQVTQMGQEVILRCVPISNHLYFYWYRQILGQKVEFLVSFYNNEISEKSEIFDDQFSVERPDGSNFTLKIRSTKLEDSAMYFCASSVRVGSYNEQFFGPGTRLTVL.

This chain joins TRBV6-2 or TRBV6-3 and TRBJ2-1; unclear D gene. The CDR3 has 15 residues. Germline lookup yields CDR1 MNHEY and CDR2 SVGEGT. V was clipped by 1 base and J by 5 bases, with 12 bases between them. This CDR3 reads CASSYLGLVNNEQFF. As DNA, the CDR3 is TGTGCCAGCAGTTACTTAGGCCTAGTTAACAATGAGCAGTTCTTC.

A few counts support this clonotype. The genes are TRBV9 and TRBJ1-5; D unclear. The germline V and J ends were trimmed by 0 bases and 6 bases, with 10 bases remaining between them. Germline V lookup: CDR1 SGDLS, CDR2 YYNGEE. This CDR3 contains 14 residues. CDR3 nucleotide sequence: TGTGCCAGCAGCGTAGCTGTAGGAGGTCAGCCCCAGCATTTT. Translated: CASSVAVGGQPQHF.

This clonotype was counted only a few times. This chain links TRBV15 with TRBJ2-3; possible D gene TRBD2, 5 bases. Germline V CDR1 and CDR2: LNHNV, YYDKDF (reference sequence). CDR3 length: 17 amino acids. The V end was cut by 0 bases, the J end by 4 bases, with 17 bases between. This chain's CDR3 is CATSRDRGSFGADTQYF. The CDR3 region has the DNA TGTGCCACCAGCAGAGATCGGGGAAGTTTTGGGGCAGATACGCAGTATTTT. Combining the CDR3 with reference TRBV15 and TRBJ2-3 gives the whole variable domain DAMVIQNPRYQVTQFGKPVTLSCSQTLNHNVMYWYQQKSSQAPKLLFHYYDKDFNNEADTPDNFQSRRPNTSFCFLDIRSPGLGDTAMYLCATSRDRGSFGADTQYFGPGTRLTVL.

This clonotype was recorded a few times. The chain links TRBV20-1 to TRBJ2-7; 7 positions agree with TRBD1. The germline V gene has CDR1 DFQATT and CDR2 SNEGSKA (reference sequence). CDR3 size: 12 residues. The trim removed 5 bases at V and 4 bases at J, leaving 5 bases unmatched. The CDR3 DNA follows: TGCAGTGCTGGGACCAGGGGGTACGAGCAGTACTTC. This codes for CSAGTRGYEQYF.

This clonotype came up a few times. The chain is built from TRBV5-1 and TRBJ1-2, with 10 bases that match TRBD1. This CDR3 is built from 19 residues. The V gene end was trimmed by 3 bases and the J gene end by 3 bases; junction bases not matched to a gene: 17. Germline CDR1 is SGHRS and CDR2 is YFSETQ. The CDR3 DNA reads TGCGCCAGCAGCTCAGACCTTGTATCCGGGACAGGGGTCGACTATGGCTACACCTTC. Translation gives CASSSDLVSGTGVDYGYTF.

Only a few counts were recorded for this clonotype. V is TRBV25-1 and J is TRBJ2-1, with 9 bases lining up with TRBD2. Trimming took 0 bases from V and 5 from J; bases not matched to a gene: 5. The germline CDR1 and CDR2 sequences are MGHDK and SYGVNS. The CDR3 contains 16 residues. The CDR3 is CASSEYSSGGNNEQFF. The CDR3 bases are TGTGCCAGCAGTGAATATAGTAGCGGGGGAAACAATGAGCAGTTCTTC.

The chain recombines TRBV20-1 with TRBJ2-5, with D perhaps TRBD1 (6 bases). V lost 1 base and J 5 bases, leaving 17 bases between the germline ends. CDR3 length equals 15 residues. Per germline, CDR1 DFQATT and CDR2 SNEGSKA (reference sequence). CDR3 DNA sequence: TGCAGTGCTAGAGTGGGGGCGTCCATTTTGGAGACCCAGTACTTC. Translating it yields CSARVGASILETQYF.

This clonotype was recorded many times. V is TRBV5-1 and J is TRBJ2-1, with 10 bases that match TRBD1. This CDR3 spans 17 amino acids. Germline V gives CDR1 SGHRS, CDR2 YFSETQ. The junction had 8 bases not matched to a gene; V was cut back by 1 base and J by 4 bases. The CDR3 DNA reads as TGCGCCAGCAGCTTGTGGGGGACAGGGGAATTTTACAATGAGCAGTTCTTC. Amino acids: CASSLWGTGEFYNEQFF.

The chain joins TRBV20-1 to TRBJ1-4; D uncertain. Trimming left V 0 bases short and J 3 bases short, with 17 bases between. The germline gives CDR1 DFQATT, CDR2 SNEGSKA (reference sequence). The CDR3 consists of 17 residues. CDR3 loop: CSARDSRIGKSNEKLFF. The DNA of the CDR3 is TGCAGTGCTAGAGATTCCCGAATAGGAAAATCTAATGAAAAACTGTTTTTT.

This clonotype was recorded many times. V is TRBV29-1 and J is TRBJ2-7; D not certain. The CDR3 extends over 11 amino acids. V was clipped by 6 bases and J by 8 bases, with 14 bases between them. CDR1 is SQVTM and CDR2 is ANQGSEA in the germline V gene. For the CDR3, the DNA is TGCAGCGTACTATTCCTGGGTAAGCAGTACGTC. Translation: CSVLFLGKQYV.

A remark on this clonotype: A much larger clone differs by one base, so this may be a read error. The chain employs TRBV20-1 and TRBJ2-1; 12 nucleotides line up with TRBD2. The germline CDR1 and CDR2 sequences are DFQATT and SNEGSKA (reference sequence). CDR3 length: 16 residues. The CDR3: CGAPGLAGNSYNEQFF. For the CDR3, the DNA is TGCGGTGCTCCTGGACTAGCGGGAAACTCCTACAATGAGCAGTTCTTC.

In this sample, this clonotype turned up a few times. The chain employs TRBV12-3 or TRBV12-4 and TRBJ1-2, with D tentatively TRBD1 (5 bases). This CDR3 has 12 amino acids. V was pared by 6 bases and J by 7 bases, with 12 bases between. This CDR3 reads CASRRGGRGYTF. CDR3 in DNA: TGTGCCAGCAGGCGGGGGGGTCGTGGCTACACCTTC.

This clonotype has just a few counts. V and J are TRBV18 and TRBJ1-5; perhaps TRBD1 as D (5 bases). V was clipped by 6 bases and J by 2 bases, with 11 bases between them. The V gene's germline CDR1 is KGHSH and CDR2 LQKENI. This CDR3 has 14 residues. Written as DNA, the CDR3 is TGTGCCAGCTCGACCTCGGGGGGCAATCAGCCCCAGCATTTT. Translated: CASSTSGGNQPQHF.

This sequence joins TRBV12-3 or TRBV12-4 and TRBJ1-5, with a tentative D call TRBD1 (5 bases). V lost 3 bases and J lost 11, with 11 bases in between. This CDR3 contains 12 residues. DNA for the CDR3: TGTGCCAGCAGTTTGCCGCAGGGTTCCCAGCATTTT. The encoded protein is CASSLPQGSQHF.

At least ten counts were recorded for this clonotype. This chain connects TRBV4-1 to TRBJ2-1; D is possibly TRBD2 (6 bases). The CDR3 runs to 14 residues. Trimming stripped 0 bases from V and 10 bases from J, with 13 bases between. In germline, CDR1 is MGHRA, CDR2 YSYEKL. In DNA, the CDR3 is TGCGCCAGCAGCCAAGAATCGGAGGGATGGGAGCAGTTCTTC. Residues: CASSQESEGWEQFF.

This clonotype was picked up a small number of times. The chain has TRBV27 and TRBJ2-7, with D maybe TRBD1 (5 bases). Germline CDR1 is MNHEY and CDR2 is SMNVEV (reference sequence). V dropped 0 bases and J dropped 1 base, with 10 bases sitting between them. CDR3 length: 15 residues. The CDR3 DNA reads TGTGCCAGCAGTTTATCCTATGGACATTCCTACGAGCAGTACGTC. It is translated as CASSLSYGHSYEQYV.

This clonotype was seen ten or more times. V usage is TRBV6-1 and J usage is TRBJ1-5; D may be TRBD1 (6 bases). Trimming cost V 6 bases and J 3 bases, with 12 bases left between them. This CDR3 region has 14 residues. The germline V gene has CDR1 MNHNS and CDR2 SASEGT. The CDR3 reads CASRNDRTNQPQHF. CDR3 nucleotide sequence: TGTGCCAGCAGGAACGACAGGACCAATCAGCCCCAGCATTTT.